This T cell receptor (beta chain) was recovered during a study of T-cell memory formation after mild COVID-19. TCRdb re-analysed the 5' RACE reads in MiXCR, keeping a single row per CDR3 protein. The sample holds about 200,000 distinct CDR3 sequences, roughly 17% seen once. The CDR3 runs 17 residues. V trimming: 0 bases; J trimming: 4 bases; junction bases outside the gene matches: 9. The V gene is TRBV12-3 or TRBV12-4, the J gene TRBJ1-2; 9 bases align to TRBD1. The sequence was collected from an adult woman who had mild COVID-19 (a few samples of this study predate the infection). Cell type and time point are not known. Sequencing input: PBMCs or a T cell subset sorted from them (not recorded which). DNA for the CDR3: TGTGCCAGCAGTTTAGCGCCAGGGACAGGGTCTTTCTATGGCTACACCTTC. It translates to CASSLAPGTGSFYGYTF.